Below are 10 T cell receptor beta chains sequenced from a single sample in a study of T cells after yellow fever vaccination. MiXCR, run by TCRdb on the 5' RACE reads, gives a single entry per CDR3 protein. Of 300,000 to 400,000 distinct CDR3 sequences in the sample, 7.5% to 9% were seen once. The sample here was PBMCs, taken on the day of the first yellow fever vaccination. All receptors come from a man between 18 and 35 years old who received the YFV17D yellow fever vaccine.

This clonotype was seen many times. The rearrangement joins TRBV7-9 to TRBJ2-5, with D perhaps TRBD1 or TRBD2 (5 bases each). The CDR3 spans 14 residues. The germline V and J ends were trimmed by 5 bases and 5 bases, with 15 bases remaining between them. CDR1 SEHNR and CDR2 FQNEAQ come from the germline V gene (reference sequence). The DNA for the CDR3 is TGTGCCAGCAGCCCCCCCCAGGGAGCGGAGACCCAGTACTTC. Amino acid sequence: CASSPPQGAETQYF.

There are a few counts of this clonotype. The chain has TRBV6-1 and TRBJ2-7, with 8 bases matching TRBD1. V was pared by 6 bases and J by 4 bases, with 11 bases of the junction left unmatched. The CDR3 runs 15 residues. Germline V gene sequence: CDR1 MNHNS, CDR2 SASEGT. DNA for the CDR3: TGTGCCAGCAGGGACAGGGAGATCCTACCTTACGAGCAGTACGTC. Translated, it gives CASRDREILPYEQYV.

Ten or more counts support this clonotype. The V and J genes are TRBV15 and TRBJ1-4; D is possibly TRBD1 (6 bases). The ends were cut back, 4 bases at V and 2 bases at J, with 11 bases in the middle. In germline, CDR1 is LNHNV, CDR2 YYDKDF (reference sequence). The CDR3 is 15 amino acids. For the CDR3, the DNA is TGTGCCACCAGCACAGCAGGGGCTACTAATGAAAAACTGTTTTTT. This sequence encodes CATSTAGATNEKLFF.

This clonotype came up a few times. The chain joins TRBV4-1 to TRBJ2-7; D is unresolved. V was trimmed by 3 bases and J by 3 bases, leaving 18 bases between them. This CDR3 is built from 16 residues. The germline CDR1 and CDR2 sequences are MGHRA and YSYEKL. DNA for the CDR3: TGCGCCAGCAGCCACCAAGAGGAGCGTCCACTCTACGAGCAGTACTTC. Translated, it gives CASSHQEERPLYEQYF.

This clonotype occurred a few times. The V gene is TRBV7-9, the J gene TRBJ2-3; TRBD1 matches at 9 bases. The CDR3 runs 15 residues. Germline lookup yields CDR1 SEHNR and CDR2 FQNEAQ (reference sequence). V shed 4 bases, J shed 4 bases, and the junction held 6 bases outside the gene matches. The CDR3, as DNA: TGTGCCAGCAGCTCTCGCGGACAGGGGTCAGATACGCAGTATTTT. Protein sequence: CASSSRGQGSDTQYF.

V is TRBV7-2 and J is TRBJ2-7, with D unclear. In germline, CDR1 is SGHTA, CDR2 FQGNSA. Trimming left V 2 bases short and J 0 bases short, with 8 bases between. The CDR3 consists of 14 residues. The CDR3 reads CASSLSKNSYEQYF. CDR3 DNA sequence: TGTGCCAGCAGCTTATCCAAGAACTCCTACGAGCAGTACTTC.

CDR3 DNA sequence: TGTGCCAGCAGTCAGCCTAGGGGTTCCTACGAGCAGTACTTC. Translated: CASSQPRGSYEQYF. The chain is built from TRBV6-2 or TRBV6-3 and TRBJ2-7; TRBD1 is a possible D gene (5 bases). V was clipped by 5 bases and J by 1 base, with 12 bases between them. The CDR3 contains 14 residues. The germline CDR1 and CDR2 sequences are MNHEY and SVGEGT.

The gene calls are TRBV7-2 and TRBJ2-5; 8 positions agree with TRBD2. Germline values: CDR1 SGHTA, CDR2 FQGNSA. The CDR3 sequence is 17 residues long. The V and J ends lost 2 bases and 5 bases, in that order; junction bases with no gene match: 13. CDR3 coding DNA: TGTGCCAGCAGCTTAAGGCGGGGGGCCGCGGCTCGCGAGACCCAGTACTTC. It translates to CASSLRRGAAARETQYF.

This clonotype was observed a handful of times. J is TRBJ2-3 and V is TRBV6-1; 7 bases fit TRBD2. The trim removed 5 bases at V and 8 bases at J, leaving 7 bases unmatched. The CDR3 sequence is 13 residues long. CDR1 MNHNS and CDR2 SASEGT come from the germline V gene. The CDR3 sequence: CASSPAGEGTQYF. The CDR3 bases are TGTGCCAGCAGTCCCGCGGGGGAGGGTACGCAGTATTTT.

The chain carries TRBV4-1 and TRBJ1-1; a possible D gene is TRBD1 (5 bases). CDR3 length equals 15 residues. The germline V and J ends were trimmed by 2 bases and 0 bases, with 10 bases remaining between them. Germline V gene sequence: CDR1 MGHRA, CDR2 YSYEKL. The CDR3 reads CASSQRARVNTEAFF. The CDR3 DNA reads as TGCGCCAGCAGCCAAAGGGCCAGGGTGAACACTGAAGCTTTCTTT.